This T cell receptor beta chain stems from a study of post-analysis software for immune sequencing data. The overall study: Disease courses included relapsing-remitting, secondary progressive and progressive-relapsing multiple sclerosis. Study results and limitations: Among multiple sclerosis patients, normalized Chao1 diversity was significantly below that of controls. In patients, about 5 TRBV segments were more frequent than in controls, with TRBV5-6, TRBV5-1 and TRBV20-1 among them.

As concerns this clonotype: The antigen is not known.

Trimming removed 5 bases from V and 7 bases from J; junction bases left unmatched: 10. This CDR3 has 15 amino acids. CDR1 is SGHNT, CDR2 YENEEA, per germline. The TCR beta cDNA libraries carried unique molecular identifiers. Between about 1 and 10 million T cells gave rise to some 520,000 cDNA molecules. TCRdb redid the calling of the PCR reads with MiXCR, one entry per CDR3 protein. Here the sample spans hundreds of thousands of distinct CDR3 sequences, 59% being singletons. The material sequenced was blood. This receptor was obtained from a girl aged 2 to 10 with multiple sclerosis. The chain couples TRBV11-3 to TRBJ2-1, with 8 bases that match TRBD2. CDR3 nucleotide sequence: TGTGCCAGCAGCCCGGGGGGGCAGGTAGGAAATGAGCAGTTCTTC. Residues: CASSPGGQVGNEQFF.